The rows below give T cell receptor beta chains drawn from one sample of a study of T cell changes during pregnancy in multiple sclerosis. Using immunoSEQ multiplex PCR, the repertoire was profiled, and TCRdb retains in-frame clones only, with some absent. Of roughly 51,000 clones detected, around 92% appear once; the ten largest clones hold 0.15% to 0.2%. This specimen consisted of CD4+ T cells from peripheral blood mononuclear cells, obtained after pregnancy. Source of these receptors: a female donor in good health, enrolled as a control in a pregnancy study. The CDR3 runs from the conserved cysteine through the conserved F or W. D genes are given only for firm matches. Clone size is given for some rows only: seen once, a few or many times, or a class if the clone is expanded.

>TRBV19|12|TRBJ2-4|-|-
CASSILGHIQYF
TGTGCCAGTAGTATTTTGGGGCACATTCAGTACTTC
>TRBV4-3|14|TRBJ2-3|-|-
CASSQEGGLDTQYF
TGCGCCAGCAGCCAAGAAGGAGGGCTAGATACGCAGTATTTT
>TRBV28|15|TRBJ2-4|-|-
CASSSGNYAKNIQYF
TGTGCCAGCAGTTCCGGGAATTATGCCAAAAACATTCAGTACTTC
>TRBV18|14|TRBJ2-7|TRBD1|-
CASSDLRGLGEQYF
TGTGCCAGCTCAGATCTCAGGGGGCTGGGGGAGCAGTACTTC
>TRBV5-1|15|TRBJ1-6|-|-
CASSLEARSNSPLHF
TGCGCCAGCAGCTTGGAGGCACGGAGTAATTCACCCCTCCACTTT
>TRBV11-3|13|TRBJ2-7|TRBD2|-
CASSPGGTYEQYF
TGTGCCAGCAGCCCGGGGGGAACCTACGAGCAGTACTTC
>TRBV6-5|16|TRBJ2-2|TRBD2|-
CASSSEAGGPVGELFF
TGTGCCAGCAGTTCTGAAGCGGGGGGGCCAGTCGGGGAGCTGTTTTTT
>TRBV6-5|14|TRBJ1-4|TRBD1|-
CASSYQNRGEKLFF
TGTGCCAGCAGTTACCAGAACAGGGGAGAAAAACTGTTTTTT
>TRBV19|17|TRBJ1-5|TRBD1|-
CASSRGPWTGEGQPQHF
TGTGCCAGTAGTCGTGGACCTTGGACAGGGGAAGGTCAGCCCCAGCATTTT
>TRBV7-9|15|TRBJ1-2|TRBD1|once
CASTPRGGGNYGYTF
TGTGCCAGCACCCCGAGAGGGGGCGGGAACTATGGCTACACCTTC
>TRBV29-1|15|TRBJ1-2|-|-
CSVTGPRDTGYGYTF
TGCAGCGTTACGGGTCCCCGGGACACAGGATATGGCTACACCTTC
>TRBV30|14|TRBJ2-3|-|once
CAGRQVRLTDTQYF
TGTGCCGGTAGACAGGTCCGACTCACAGATACGCAGTATTTT
>TRBV18|14|TRBJ1-6|TRBD1|once
CASSRTGDNSPLHF
TGTGCCAGCTCAAGGACAGGGGATAATTCACCCCTCCACTTT
>TRBV5-1|12|TRBJ1-2|TRBD1|-
CASRGQVGGYTF
TGCGCCAGCAGGGGACAGGTTGGTGGCTACACCTTC
>TRBV7-3|16|TRBJ2-2|TRBD1|-
CASRFEPGQGAGELFF
TGTGCCAGCAGATTCGAGCCGGGACAGGGAGCCGGGGAGCTGTTTTTT
>TRBV7-8|15|TRBJ1-2|TRBD1|-
CASSPGGQVWYGYTF
TGTGCCAGCAGCCCAGGGGGACAGGTTTGGTATGGCTACACCTTC
>TRBV30|12|TRBJ1-1|-|-
CAFAHGNTEAFF
TGTGCCTTCGCCCACGGGAACACTGAAGCTTTCTTT
>TRBV5-5|14|TRBJ2-7|-|-
CASSLYRETYEQYF
TGTGCCAGCAGCTTGTACAGGGAAACCTACGAGCAGTACTTC
>TRBV29-1|12|TRBJ2-7|-|-
CSVSQGMGEQYF
TGCAGCGTTTCCCAGGGAATGGGCGAGCAGTACTTC
>TRBV4-1|16|TRBJ2-1|TRBD2|-
CASSQDSGGRVNEQFF
TGCGCCAGCAGCCAAGATTCGGGGGGGCGCGTGAATGAGCAGTTCTTC
>TRBV11-2|15|TRBJ2-3|TRBD2|-
CASTTRGGGTDTQYF
TGTGCCAGCACAACTCGCGGGGGGGGCACAGATACGCAGTATTTT
>TRBV11-3|13|TRBJ1-2|TRBD1|-
CASSGNRGAGYTF
TGTGCCAGCAGCGGAAACAGGGGAGCTGGCTACACCTTC